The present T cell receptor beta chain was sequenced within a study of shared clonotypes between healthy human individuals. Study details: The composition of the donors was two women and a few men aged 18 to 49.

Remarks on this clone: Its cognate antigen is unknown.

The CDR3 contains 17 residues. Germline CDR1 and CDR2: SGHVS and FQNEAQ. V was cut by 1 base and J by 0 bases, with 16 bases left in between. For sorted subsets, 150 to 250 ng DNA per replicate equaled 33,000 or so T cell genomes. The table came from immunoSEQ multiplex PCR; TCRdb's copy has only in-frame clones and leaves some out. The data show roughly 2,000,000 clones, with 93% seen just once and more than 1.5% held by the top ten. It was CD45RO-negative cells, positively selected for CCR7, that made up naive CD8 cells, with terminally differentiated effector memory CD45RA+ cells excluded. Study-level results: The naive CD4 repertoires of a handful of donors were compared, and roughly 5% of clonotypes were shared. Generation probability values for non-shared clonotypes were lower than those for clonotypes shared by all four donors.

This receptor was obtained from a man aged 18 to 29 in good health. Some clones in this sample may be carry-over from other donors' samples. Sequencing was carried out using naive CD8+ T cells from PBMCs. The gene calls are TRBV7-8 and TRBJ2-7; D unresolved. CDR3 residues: CASSLDAFGANSYEQYF. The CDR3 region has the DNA TGTGCCAGCAGCTTAGACGCGTTTGGAGCTAACTCCTACGAGCAGTACTTC.